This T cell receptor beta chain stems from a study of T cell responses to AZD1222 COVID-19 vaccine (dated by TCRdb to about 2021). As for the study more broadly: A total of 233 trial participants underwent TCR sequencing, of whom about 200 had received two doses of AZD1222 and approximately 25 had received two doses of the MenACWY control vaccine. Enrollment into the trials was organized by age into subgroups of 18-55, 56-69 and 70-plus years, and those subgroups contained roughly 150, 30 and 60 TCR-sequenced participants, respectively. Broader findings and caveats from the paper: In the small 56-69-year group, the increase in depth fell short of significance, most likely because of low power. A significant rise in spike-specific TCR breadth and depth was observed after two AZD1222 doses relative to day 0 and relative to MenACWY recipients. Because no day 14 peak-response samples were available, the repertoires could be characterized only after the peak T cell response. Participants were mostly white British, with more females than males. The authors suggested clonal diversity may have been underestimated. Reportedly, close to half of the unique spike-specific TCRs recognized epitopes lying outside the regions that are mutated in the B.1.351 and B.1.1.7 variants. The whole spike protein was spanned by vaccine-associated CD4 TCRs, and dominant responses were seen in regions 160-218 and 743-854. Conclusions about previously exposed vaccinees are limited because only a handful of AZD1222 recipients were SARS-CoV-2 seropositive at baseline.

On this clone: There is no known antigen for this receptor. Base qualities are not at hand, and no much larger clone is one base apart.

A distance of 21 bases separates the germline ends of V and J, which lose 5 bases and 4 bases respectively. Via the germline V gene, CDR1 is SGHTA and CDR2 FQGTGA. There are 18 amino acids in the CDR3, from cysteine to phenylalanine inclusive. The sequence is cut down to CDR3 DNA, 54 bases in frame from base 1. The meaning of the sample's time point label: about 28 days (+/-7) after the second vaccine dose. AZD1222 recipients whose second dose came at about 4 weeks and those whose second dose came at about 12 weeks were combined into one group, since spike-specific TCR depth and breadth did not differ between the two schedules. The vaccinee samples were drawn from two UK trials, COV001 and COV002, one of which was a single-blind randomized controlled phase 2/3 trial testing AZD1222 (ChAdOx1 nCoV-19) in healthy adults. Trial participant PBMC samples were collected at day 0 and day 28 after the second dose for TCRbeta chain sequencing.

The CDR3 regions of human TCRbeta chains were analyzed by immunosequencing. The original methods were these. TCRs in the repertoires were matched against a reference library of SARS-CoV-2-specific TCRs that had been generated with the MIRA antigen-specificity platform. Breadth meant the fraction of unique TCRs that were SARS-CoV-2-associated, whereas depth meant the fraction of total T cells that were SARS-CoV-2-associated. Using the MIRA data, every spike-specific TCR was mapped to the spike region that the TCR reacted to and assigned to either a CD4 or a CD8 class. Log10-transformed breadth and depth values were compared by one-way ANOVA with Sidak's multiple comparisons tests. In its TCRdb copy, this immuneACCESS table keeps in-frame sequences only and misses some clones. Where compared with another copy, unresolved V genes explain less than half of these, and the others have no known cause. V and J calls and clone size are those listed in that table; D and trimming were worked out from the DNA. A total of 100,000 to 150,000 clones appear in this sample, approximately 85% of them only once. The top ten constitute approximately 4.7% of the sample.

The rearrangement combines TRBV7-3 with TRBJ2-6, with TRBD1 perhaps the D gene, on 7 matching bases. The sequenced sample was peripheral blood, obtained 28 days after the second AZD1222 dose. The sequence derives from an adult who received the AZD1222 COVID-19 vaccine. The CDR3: CASSARGATGSGANVLTF. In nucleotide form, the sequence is TGTGCCAGCAGCGCCAGGGGGGCAACAGGGTCCGGGGCCAACGTCCTGACTTTC.